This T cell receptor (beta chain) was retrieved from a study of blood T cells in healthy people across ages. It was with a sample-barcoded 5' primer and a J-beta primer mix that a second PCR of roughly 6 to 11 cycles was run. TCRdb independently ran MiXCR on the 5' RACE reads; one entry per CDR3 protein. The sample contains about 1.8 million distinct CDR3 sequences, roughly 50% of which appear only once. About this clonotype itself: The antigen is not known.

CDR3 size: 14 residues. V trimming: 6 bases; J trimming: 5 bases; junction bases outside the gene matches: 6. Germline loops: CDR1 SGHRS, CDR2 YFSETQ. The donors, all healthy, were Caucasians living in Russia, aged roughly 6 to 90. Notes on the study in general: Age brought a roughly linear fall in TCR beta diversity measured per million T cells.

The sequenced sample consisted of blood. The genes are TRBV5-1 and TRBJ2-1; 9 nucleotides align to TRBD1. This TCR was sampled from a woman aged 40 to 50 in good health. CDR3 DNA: TGCGCCAGCAACACAGGGGGCACGAACAATGAGCAGTTCTTC. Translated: CASNTGGTNNEQFF. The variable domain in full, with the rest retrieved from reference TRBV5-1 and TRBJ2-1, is KAGVTQTPRYLIKTRGQQVTLSCSPISGHRSVSWYQQTPGQGLQFLFEYFSETQRNKGNFPGRFSGRQFSNSRSEMNVSTLELGDSALYLCASNTGGTNNEQFFGPGTRLTVL.